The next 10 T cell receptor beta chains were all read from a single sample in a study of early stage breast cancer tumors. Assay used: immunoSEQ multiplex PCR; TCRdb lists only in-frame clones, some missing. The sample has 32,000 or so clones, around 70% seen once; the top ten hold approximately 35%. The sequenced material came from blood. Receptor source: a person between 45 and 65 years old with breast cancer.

CDR3 region: CASSTRLAGGSDTQYF. The DNA for the CDR3 is TGTGCCAGTAGTACGAGACTAGCGGGAGGGTCGGATACGCAGTATTTT. V gene TRBV19 combines with J gene TRBJ2-3; 14 bases line up with TRBD2. The CDR3 runs 16 residues. Germline loops: CDR1 LNHDA, CDR2 SQIVND (reference sequence). V dropped 4 bases and J dropped 6; count of bases not matched to a gene: 6.

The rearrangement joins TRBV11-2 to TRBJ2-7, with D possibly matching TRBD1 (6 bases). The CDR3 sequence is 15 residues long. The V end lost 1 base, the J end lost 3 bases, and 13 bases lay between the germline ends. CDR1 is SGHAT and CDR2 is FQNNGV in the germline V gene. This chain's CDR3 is CASSLGTGWHYEQYF. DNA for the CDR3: TGTGCCAGCAGCTTAGGTACAGGGTGGCACTACGAGCAGTACTTC.

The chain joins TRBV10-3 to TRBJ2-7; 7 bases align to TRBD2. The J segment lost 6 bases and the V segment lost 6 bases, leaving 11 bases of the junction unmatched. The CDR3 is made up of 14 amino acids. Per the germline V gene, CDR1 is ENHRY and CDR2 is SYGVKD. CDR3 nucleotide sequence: TGTGCCATCAGAAACCGGGACTATTCGTTCGAGCAGTACTTC. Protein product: CAIRNRDYSFEQYF.

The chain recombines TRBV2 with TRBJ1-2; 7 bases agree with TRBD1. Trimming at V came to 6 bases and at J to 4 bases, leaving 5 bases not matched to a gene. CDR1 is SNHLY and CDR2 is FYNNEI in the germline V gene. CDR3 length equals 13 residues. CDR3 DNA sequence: TGTGCCAGCAGCTGGGACAGCGCCTATGGCTACACCTTC. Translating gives CASSWDSAYGYTF. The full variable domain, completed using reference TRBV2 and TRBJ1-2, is EPEVTQTPSHQVTQMGQEVILRCVPISNHLYFYWYRQILGQKVEFLVSFYNNEISEKSEIFDDQFSVERPDGSNFTLKIRSTKLEDSAMYFCASSWDSAYGYTFGSGTRLTVV.

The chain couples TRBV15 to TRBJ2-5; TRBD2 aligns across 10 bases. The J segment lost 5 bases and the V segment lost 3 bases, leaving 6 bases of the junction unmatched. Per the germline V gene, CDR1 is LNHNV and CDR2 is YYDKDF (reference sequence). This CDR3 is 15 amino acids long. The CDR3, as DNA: TGTGCCACCAGCAGGCAAGCGGGAGGGCCGGAGACCCAGTACTTC. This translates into CATSRQAGGPETQYF.

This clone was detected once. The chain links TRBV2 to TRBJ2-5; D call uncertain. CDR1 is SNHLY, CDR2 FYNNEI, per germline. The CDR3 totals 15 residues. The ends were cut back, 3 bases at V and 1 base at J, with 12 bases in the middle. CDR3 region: CASSEPRALQETQYF. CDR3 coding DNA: TGTGCCAGCAGTGAGCCCCGGGCCCTCCAAGAGACCCAGTACTTC.

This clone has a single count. CDR3 residues: CASSSGGALSGNTIYF. In nucleotides, the CDR3 is TGTGCCAGTAGCTCCGGGGGCGCCTTGTCTGGAAACACCATATATTTT. This chain connects TRBV19 to TRBJ1-3; a weak D match, TRBD1 (6 bases). The germline CDR1 and CDR2 sequences are LNHDA and SQIVND (reference sequence). V was clipped by 6 bases and J by 1 base, with 16 bases between them. The CDR3 sequence is 16 residues long.

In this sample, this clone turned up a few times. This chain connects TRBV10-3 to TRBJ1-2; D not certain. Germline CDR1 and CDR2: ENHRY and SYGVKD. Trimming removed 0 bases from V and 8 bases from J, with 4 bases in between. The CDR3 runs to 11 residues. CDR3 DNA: TGTGCCATCAGTGAGTCCGAAGGCTACACCTTC. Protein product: CAISESEGYTF.

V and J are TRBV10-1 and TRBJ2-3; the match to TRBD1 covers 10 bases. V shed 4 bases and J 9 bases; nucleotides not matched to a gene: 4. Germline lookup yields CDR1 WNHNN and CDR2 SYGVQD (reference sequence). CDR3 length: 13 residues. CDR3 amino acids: CASSVGDRGTQYF. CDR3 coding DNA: TGCGCCAGCAGTGTAGGGGACAGGGGCACGCAGTATTTT.

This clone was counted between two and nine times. The DNA for the CDR3 is TGTGCCAGCTCACCCCAGGACAGGAACTATGGCTACACCTTC. This gives the protein CASSPQDRNYGYTF. V is TRBV18 and J is TRBJ1-2; 7 positions agree with TRBD1. The J segment lost 2 bases and the V segment lost 3 bases, leaving 3 bases of the junction unmatched. The CDR3 sequence is 14 residues long. Germline V gene data show CDR1 as KGHSH and CDR2 as LQKENI.